This T cell receptor beta chain was retrieved from a study of shared clonotypes between healthy human individuals. Whole-study findings and limits: Despite large depth, sorted-subset datasets appeared incompletely sequenced.

V was trimmed by 0 bases and J by 5 bases, leaving 10 bases between them. The CDR3 consists of 14 residues. In germline, CDR1 is ENHRY, CDR2 SYGVKD. Donors included only healthy HIV-negative adults lacking recent acute infections or vaccinations. As regards this clone: What it binds is unknown.

Original handling: For the immunoSEQ data, sequences were junction-only without quality scores, so filtering differed. Libraries were prepared by immunoSEQ multiplex PCR; TCRdb keeps only in-frame clonotypes and omits some of them. That table supplies the V and J calls and clone size; D and trimming were determined from the DNA. The data hold 300,000 to 350,000 clones, with 70% to 75% observed a single time. The gene calls are TRBV10-3 and TRBJ2-5, with unresolved D. Sequenced: memory CD4+ T cells sorted from blood. Subset defined: CD45RA-negative fraction. This clonotype was sampled from a man aged 25 to 45 in good health. This CDR3 is CAISESLARETQYF. CDR3 nucleotide sequence: TGTGCCATCAGTGAGTCCTTAGCTCGGGAGACCCAGTACTTC.